Reported below is one T cell receptor (beta chain). Its antigen remains unidentified. The donors were adults (healthy and HIV-negative) with no recent acute infections or vaccinations. Sequencing used immunoSEQ multiplex PCR; TCRdb keeps in-frame clones, though not all of them. The sample records some 550,000 clones, about 96% being singletons. The sample is drawn from a study of shared clonotypes between healthy human individuals. The germline V gene has CDR1 SGHRS and CDR2 YFSETQ. The CDR3 runs 14 residues. Trimming cost V 1 base and J 6 bases, with 14 bases left between them. Findings and limits, study-wide: For sorted subsets, rarefaction showed incomplete sequencing despite large depth. Deeper or shallower sequencing was expected to change how clonotypes are shared among donors.

The clonotype comes from a woman under 40 in good health. Specimen: naive CD4+ T cells sorted from blood. Subset here: CD45RA+ positively selected. This chain joins TRBV5-1 and TRBJ2-7, with unresolved D. CDR3 in amino acids: CASSLRAVAPEQYF. The CDR3 nucleotides read TGCGCCAGCAGCTTGAGGGCTGTCGCCCCCGAGCAGTACTTC. The full variable domain, completed using reference TRBV5-1 and TRBJ2-7, is KAGVTQTPRYLIKTRGQQVTLSCSPISGHRSVSWYQQTPGQGLQFLFEYFSETQRNKGNFPGRFSGRQFSNSRSEMNVSTLELGDSALYLCASSLRAVAPEQYFGPGTRLTVT.